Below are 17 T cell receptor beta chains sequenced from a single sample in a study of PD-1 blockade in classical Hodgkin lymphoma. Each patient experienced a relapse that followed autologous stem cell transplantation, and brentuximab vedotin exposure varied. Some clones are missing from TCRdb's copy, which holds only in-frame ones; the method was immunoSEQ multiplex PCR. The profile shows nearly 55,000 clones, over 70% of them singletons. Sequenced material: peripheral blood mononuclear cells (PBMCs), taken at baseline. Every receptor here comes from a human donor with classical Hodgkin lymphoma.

This CDR3 reads CASSLQAGGPYEQFF. For the CDR3, the DNA is TGTGCCAGCAGCTTACAAGCGGGAGGGCCATATGAGCAGTTCTTC. The genes are TRBV5-4 and TRBJ2-1; TRBD2 agrees at 10 bases. V lost 2 bases to trimming and J lost 8 bases; unmatched junction nucleotides: 7. The CDR3 totals 15 residues. Germline CDR1 is SGHNT and CDR2 is YYREEE (reference sequence).

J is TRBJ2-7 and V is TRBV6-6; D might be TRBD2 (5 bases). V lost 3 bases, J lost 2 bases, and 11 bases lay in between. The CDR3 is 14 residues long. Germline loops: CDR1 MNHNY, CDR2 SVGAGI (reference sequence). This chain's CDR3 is CASSYSTRAYEQYV. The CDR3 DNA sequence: TGTGCCAGCAGTTATTCCACGAGGGCCTACGAGCAGTACGTC.

CDR3 coding DNA: TGTGCCAGCAGCCGTACCGGGACTAGCGAAAAAAACATTCAGTACTTC. Translating it yields CASSRTGTSEKNIQYF. V and J are TRBV4-2 and TRBJ2-4; 10 bases line up with TRBD2. This CDR3 region has 16 residues. The germline V gene encodes CDR1 LGHNA and CDR2 YNFKEQ. Trimming removed 4 bases from V and 4 bases from J; junction bases left unmatched: 7.

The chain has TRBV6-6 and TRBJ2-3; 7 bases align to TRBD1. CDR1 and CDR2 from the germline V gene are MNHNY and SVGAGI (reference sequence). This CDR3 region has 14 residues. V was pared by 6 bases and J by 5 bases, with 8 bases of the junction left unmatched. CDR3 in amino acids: CASRLVNRGDTQYF. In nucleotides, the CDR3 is TGTGCCAGCAGGTTGGTCAACAGGGGAGATACGCAGTATTTT.

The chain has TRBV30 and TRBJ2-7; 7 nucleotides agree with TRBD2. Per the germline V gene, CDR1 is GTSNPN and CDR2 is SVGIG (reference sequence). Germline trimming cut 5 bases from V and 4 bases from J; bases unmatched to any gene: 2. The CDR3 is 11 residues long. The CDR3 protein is CAWGLGYEQYV. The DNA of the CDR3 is TGTGCCTGGGGACTAGGTTACGAGCAGTACGTC.

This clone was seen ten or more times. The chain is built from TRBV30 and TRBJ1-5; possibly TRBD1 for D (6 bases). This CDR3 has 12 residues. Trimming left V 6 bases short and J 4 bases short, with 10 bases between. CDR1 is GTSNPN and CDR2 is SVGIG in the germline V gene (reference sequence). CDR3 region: CACNRGNQPQHF. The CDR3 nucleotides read TGTGCCTGCAATAGGGGGAATCAGCCCCAGCATTTT.

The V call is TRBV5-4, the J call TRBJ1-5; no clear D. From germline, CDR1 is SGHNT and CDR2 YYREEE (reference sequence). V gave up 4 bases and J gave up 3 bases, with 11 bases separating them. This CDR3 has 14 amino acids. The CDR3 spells CASSQGPSNQPQHF. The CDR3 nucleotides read TGTGCCAGCAGCCAAGGGCCATCCAATCAGCCCCAGCATTTT.

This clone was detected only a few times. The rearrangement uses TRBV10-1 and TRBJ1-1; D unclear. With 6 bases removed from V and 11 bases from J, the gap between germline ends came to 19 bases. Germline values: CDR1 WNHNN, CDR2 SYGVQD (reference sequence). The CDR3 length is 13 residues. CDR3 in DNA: TGCGCCAGCAGCCCCGAGACGAGGGATCGCGCTTTCTTT. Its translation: CASSPETRDRAFF.

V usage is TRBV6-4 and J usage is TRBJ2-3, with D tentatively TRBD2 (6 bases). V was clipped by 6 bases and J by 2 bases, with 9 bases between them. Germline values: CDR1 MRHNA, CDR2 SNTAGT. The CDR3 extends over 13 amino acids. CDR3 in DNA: TGTGCCAGCAGAGGAGGGGCCACAGATACGCAGTATTTT. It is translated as CASRGGATDTQYF.

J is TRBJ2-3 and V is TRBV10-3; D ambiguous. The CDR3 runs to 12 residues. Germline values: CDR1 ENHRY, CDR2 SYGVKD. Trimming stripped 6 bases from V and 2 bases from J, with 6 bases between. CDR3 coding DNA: TGTGCCATCAGCGAGGACACAGATACGCAGTATTTT. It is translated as CAISEDTDTQYF.

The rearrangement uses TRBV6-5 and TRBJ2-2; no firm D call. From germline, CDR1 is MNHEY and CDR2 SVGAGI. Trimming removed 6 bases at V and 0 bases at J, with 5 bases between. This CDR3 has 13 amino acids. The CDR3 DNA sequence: TGTGCCAGCAGCGCAACGAACACCGGGGAGCTGTTTTTT. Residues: CASSATNTGELFF.

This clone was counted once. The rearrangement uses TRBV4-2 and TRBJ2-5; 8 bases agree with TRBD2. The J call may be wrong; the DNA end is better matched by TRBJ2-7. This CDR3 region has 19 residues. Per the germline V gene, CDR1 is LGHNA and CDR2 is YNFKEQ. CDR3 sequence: CASSRSGAGGARGANEQYF. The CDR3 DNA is TGTGCCAGCAGCCGCTCCGGCGCGGGAGGCGCCCGGGGAGCGAACGAGCAGTACTTC.

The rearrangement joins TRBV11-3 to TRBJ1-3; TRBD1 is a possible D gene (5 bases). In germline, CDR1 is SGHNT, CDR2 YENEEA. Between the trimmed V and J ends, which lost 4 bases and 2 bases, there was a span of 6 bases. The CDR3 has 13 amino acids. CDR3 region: CASSSGTGNTIYF. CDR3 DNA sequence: TGTGCCAGCAGCTCAGGGACTGGAAACACCATATATTTT.

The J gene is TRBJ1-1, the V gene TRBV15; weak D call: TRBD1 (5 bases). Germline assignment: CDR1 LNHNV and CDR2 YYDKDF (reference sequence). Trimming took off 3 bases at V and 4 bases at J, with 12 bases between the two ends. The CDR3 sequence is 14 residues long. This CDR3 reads CATSSPAGGTEAFF. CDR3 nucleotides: TGTGCCACCAGCAGCCCCGCCGGGGGCACTGAAGCTTTCTTT.

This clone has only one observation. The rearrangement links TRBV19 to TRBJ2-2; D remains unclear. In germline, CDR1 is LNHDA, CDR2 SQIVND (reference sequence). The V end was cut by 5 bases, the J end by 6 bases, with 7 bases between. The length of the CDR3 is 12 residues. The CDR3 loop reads CASSRPAGELFF. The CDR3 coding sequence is TGTGCCAGTAGTCGCCCTGCCGGGGAGCTGTTTTTT.

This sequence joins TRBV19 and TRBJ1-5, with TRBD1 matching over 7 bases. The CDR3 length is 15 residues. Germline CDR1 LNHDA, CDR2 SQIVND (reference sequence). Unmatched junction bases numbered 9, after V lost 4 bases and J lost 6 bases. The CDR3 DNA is TGTGCCAGTAGTACCGACAGGGTGATGGGTCAGCCCCAGCATTTT. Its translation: CASSTDRVMGQPQHF.

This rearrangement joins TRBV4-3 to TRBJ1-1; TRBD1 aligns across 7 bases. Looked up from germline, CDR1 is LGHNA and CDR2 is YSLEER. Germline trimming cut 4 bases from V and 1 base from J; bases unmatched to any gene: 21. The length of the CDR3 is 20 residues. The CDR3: CASSLAATGTPNGRNTEAFF. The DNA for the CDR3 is TGCGCCAGCAGCCTTGCCGCGACAGGGACGCCAAATGGTCGGAACACTGAAGCTTTCTTT.